This T cell receptor beta chain stems from a study of blood T cell repertoires in COVID-19. Study background: The United States, Italy and Spain provided the acute and convalescent COVID-19 samples. Sources were T cells, B-cell-depleted T cells, or PBMCs; the material itself was cDNA or gDNA.

The CDR3 sequence is 15 residues long. Unmatched junction bases numbered 7, after V lost 8 bases and J lost 1 base. The germline V gene encodes CDR1 SGHAT and CDR2 FQDESV (reference sequence). How the authors handled the data: Estimates of nucleated cell counts were drawn from the amplification of reference gene primers. Libraries were prepared by immunoSEQ multiplex PCR; TCRdb keeps only in-frame clonotypes and omits some of them. From that table come the V and J calls and clone size; the DNA was used to work out D and trimming. The repertoire has roughly 200,000 clones, more than 75% of them found once; the top ten carry 5.5% to 7.5%.

The receptor comes from a man in his fifties or sixties who had recovered from COVID-19. The specimen sequenced was peripheral blood. The rearrangement uses TRBV11-1 and TRBJ2-1; 8 positions match TRBD1. The CDR3 reads CASVIDRGSYNEQFF. In nucleotides, the CDR3 is TGTGCCAGCGTCATAGACAGGGGATCCTACAATGAGCAGTTCTTC.